These 4 T cell receptor beta chains originate from one sample sequenced in a study of control samples from healthy donors and cancer patients. Clones were read by immunoSEQ multiplex PCR, and TCRdb kept only the in-frame ones, dropping some. The table includes 100,000 to 150,000 clones, 89% detected once. Sequenced: blood. The receptors stem from a man in his forties or fifties in good health.

The chain carries TRBV18 and TRBJ2-4; TRBD1 matches at 12 bases. Germline V CDR1 and CDR2: KGHSH, LQKENI. The length of the CDR3 is 18 residues. V shed 0 bases, J shed 6 bases, and the junction held 9 bases outside the gene matches. The CDR3 spells CASSPPGGTGGAGNIQYF. The CDR3 region has the DNA TGTGCCAGCTCACCACCGGGTGGGACAGGGGGCGCCGGAAACATTCAGTACTTC.

CDR3 sequence (DNA): TGCGCCAGCAGCCGCTCCCGAGGATCTGAAGCTTTCTTT. Translation gives CASSRSRGSEAFF. The genes are TRBV4-3 and TRBJ1-1; D is unresolved. Trimming stripped 4 bases from V and 6 bases from J, with 12 bases between. CDR3 length equals 13 residues. In germline, CDR1 is LGHNA, CDR2 YSLEER.

The chain recombines TRBV27 with TRBJ2-7; tentative D call: TRBD1 (6 bases). Germline lookup yields CDR1 MNHEY and CDR2 SMNVEV (reference sequence). The CDR3 spans 13 residues. Trimming took off 6 bases at V and 3 bases at J, with 12 bases between the two ends. CDR3 sequence reads: CASSPDSLYEQYF. The CDR3 region has the DNA TGTGCCAGCAGCCCGGACAGTCTCTACGAGCAGTACTTC.

Comment on this clone: The same CDR3 can be traced to other DNA sequences in this sample. V usage is TRBV5-4 and J usage is TRBJ2-2; 9 nucleotides match TRBD2. The junction had 9 bases not matched to a gene; V was cut back by 7 bases and J by 5 bases. In germline, CDR1 is SGHNT, CDR2 YYREEE (reference sequence). The CDR3 has 15 residues. For the CDR3, the DNA is TGTGCCAGCGGGGGAGCGGGGGGTCGGACCGGGGAGCTGTTTTTT. Translation gives CASGGAGGRTGELFF.